The source of this TCR beta chain is a study of blood T cell repertoires in COVID-19. Background on the study: PBMCs, B-cell-depleted T cells, or T cells provided the cDNA or gDNA that made up the material.

Germline lookup yields CDR1 WSHSY and CDR2 SAAADI. The CDR3 is 16 amino acids. With 2 bases clipped from V and 6 bases from J, the junction kept 3 bases outside the gene matches. Donors were grouped by their self-reported clinical history. In Cohort 3, a recovered donor had either two negative PCRs, clearance, or symptom resolution. Original processing notes: Quantification of nucleated cells was approximated via reference gene primer amplification. Profiled with immunoSEQ multiplex PCR; TCRdb holds only in-frame clones, not every one. That table supplies the V and J calls and clone size; D and trimming were determined from the DNA. The table shows approximately 350,000 clones, with roughly four fifths occurring only once.

The sequencing sample was made of PBMCs or T cells enriched from blood (not recorded which). The receptor comes from a woman aged 45 to 65 who had recovered from COVID-19. This sequence joins TRBV10-2 and TRBJ1-6, with TRBD1 matching 11 bases. The chain's CDR3 is CASSEHGTGGNSPLHF. The CDR3 nucleotides are TGCGCCAGCAGTGAGCACGGGACAGGGGGTAATTCACCCCTCCACTTT.